The next 11 T cell receptor beta chains were all read from a single sample in a study of shared clonotypes between healthy human individuals. Measured with immunoSEQ multiplex PCR; TCRdb has only the in-frame clones, and not every one. The sample holds more than 1.2 million clones, approximately 98.5% seen once. Material: naive CD4+ T cells sorted from blood. The subset: CD45RA+ positively selected. The receptors stem from a man aged 30 to 45 in good health.

This chain joins TRBV6-6 and TRBJ2-3; 7 bases align to TRBD1. This CDR3 contains 16 residues. V was pared by 2 bases and J by 0 bases, with 5 bases of the junction left unmatched. Germline assignment: CDR1 MNHNY and CDR2 SVGAGI (reference sequence). This CDR3 reads CASSYATGASTDTQYF. For the CDR3, the DNA is TGTGCCAGCAGTTACGCCACAGGGGCTAGCACAGATACGCAGTATTTT.

V is TRBV7-2 and J is TRBJ2-7; 8 positions match TRBD1. V shed 5 bases and J 3 bases; nucleotides not matched to a gene: 9. Per germline, CDR1 SGHTA and CDR2 FQGNSA. There are 15 residues in the CDR3. This chain's CDR3 is CASSRGGTGHYEQYF. CDR3 coding DNA: TGTGCCAGCAGCAGAGGCGGGACAGGACACTACGAGCAGTACTTC.

In the case of this clone: The identical CDR3 is also encoded by other nucleotide sequences in the sample. The chain couples TRBV28 to TRBJ2-1; TRBD2 might be the D (5 bases). Trimming removed 6 bases from V and 4 bases from J, with 7 bases in between. The CDR3 length is 12 residues. The germline V gene has CDR1 MDHEN and CDR2 SYDVKM. The CDR3 DNA reads TGTGCCAGCAGCCGCGGGTACAATGAGCAGTTCTTC. Its translation is CASSRGYNEQFF.

The chain is built from TRBV7-2 and TRBJ2-4; no definite D call. V was shortened by 8 bases and J by 0 bases, with 14 bases between the two germline ends. Germline CDR1 SGHTA, CDR2 FQGNSA. The CDR3 is 15 residues long. CDR3 nucleotides: TGTGCCAGCTCCGGGTCGCATAAAGCCAAAAACATTCAGTACTTC. Amino acid sequence: CASSGSHKAKNIQYF.

The chain carries TRBV9 and TRBJ2-3; 9 nucleotides agree with TRBD1. Germline-derived CDR1 and CDR2 are SGDLS and YYNGEE. The CDR3 extends over 15 amino acids. The V segment lost 0 bases and the J segment 6 bases; nucleotides outside the gene matches: 5. CDR3 amino acids: CASSVEGTGMDTQYF. The CDR3 DNA reads as TGTGCCAGCAGCGTAGAAGGGACAGGGATGGATACGCAGTATTTT.

The rearrangement links TRBV5-1 to TRBJ2-7; TRBD2 matches 10 bases. The CDR3 loop spans 19 amino acids. CDR1 SGHRS and CDR2 YFSETQ come from the germline V gene. V lost 4 bases, J lost 3 bases, and 19 bases stayed unmatched. CDR3 sequence (DNA): TGCGCCAGCAGCAGCGGGGGGGTTCCGGCCCCGCCGGTATACTACGAGCAGTACTTC. Protein product: CASSSGGVPAPPVYYEQYF. The full variable domain, completed using reference TRBV5-1 and TRBJ2-7, is KAGVTQTPRYLIKTRGQQVTLSCSPISGHRSVSWYQQTPGQGLQFLFEYFSETQRNKGNFPGRFSGRQFSNSRSEMNVSTLELGDSALYLCASSSGGVPAPPVYYEQYFGPGTRLTVT.

The chain recombines TRBV2 with TRBJ2-2, with D possibly TRBD1 on 6 matching bases. The CDR3 length is 14 residues. Trimming removed 8 bases at V and 0 bases at J, with 10 bases between. In germline, CDR1 is SNHLY, CDR2 FYNNEI. The CDR3 DNA reads TGTGCCAGCTCCGGGACAACGAACACCGGGGAGCTGTTTTTT. Encoded protein: CASSGTTNTGELFF.

This chain joins TRBV27 and TRBJ2-2; D not resolved. Germline CDR1 and CDR2: MNHEY and SMNVEV (reference sequence). The CDR3 loop spans 13 amino acids. V lost 3 bases and J lost 5, with 7 bases in between. CDR3 sequence (DNA): TGTGCCAGCAGTTTTAATGAAACCGGGGAGCTGTTTTTT. Translating it yields CASSFNETGELFF.

In regard to this clone: The same CDR3 can be traced to other DNA sequences in this sample. This chain links TRBV6-5 with TRBJ2-7, with 8 nucleotides matching TRBD1. This CDR3 has 14 residues. The V segment lost 5 bases and the J segment 1 base; nucleotides outside the gene matches: 4. CDR1 is MNHEY and CDR2 is SVGAGI in the germline V gene. Here the CDR3 DNA reads TGTGCCAGCAGTCAAACAGGGGGGTCCTACGAGCAGTACTTC. Its protein is CASSQTGGSYEQYF.

For this clone: The sample holds other DNA sequences that translate to the same CDR3. This chain uses TRBV5-1 with TRBJ2-3; D could derive from TRBD1 or TRBD2 (5 bases each). Germline-derived CDR1 and CDR2 are SGHRS and YFSETQ. V was clipped by 4 bases and J by 6 bases, with 9 bases between them. The CDR3 has 12 residues. The CDR3 DNA reads TGCGCCAGCAGCCCCGAGGGGGATACGCAGTATTTT. This encodes CASSPEGDTQYF.

The J gene is TRBJ2-3, the V gene TRBV6-4; D possibly corresponds to TRBD2 (6 bases). Between the trimmed V and J ends, which lost 5 bases and 2 bases, there was a span of 8 bases. From germline, CDR1 is MRHNA and CDR2 SNTAGT. CDR3 length equals 13 residues. The CDR3 bases are TGTGCCAGCAGTCGGGGGTACACAGATACGCAGTATTTT. It translates to CASSRGYTDTQYF.